This T cell receptor (beta chain) appears in the sequencing data of a study of shared clonotypes between healthy human individuals. Overall study: Each donor contributed plates that comprised three CD4 naive, three CD4 memory, two CD8 naive and one CD8 memory. Findings of the study overall: Rarefaction gave evidence that sorted-subset sequencing remained incomplete despite large depth. The study found about 5% of naive CD4 clonotypes shared across four donors.

As to this clone: No antigen is known for it.

CDR3 length equals 13 residues. Per germline, CDR1 MDHEN and CDR2 SYDVKM. V dropped 5 bases and J dropped 5 bases, with 12 bases sitting between them. The authors ran the assay at deep level. The method was immunoSEQ multiplex PCR; TCRdb's version includes in-frame clones alone and lacks a portion of them. The sample shows 2.3 million or so clones, 93% of them seen only once. The chain has TRBV28 and TRBJ2-5; D may be TRBD1 (6 bases). Sequenced sample: naive CD4+ T cells from PBMCs. Subset of the sample: CD45RA+ positively selected. This sequence originates from a man between 18 and 29 years old in good health. Some clones in this sample may be carry-over from other donors' samples. The CDR3 DNA follows: TGTGCCAGCAGTCCGGTGGGGGCGGAGACCCAGTACTTC. It translates to CASSPVGAETQYF.